This T cell receptor beta chain was captured by sequencing in a study of blood T cell repertoires in COVID-19. Study at large: Samples representing acute and convalescent COVID-19 were sourced from the United States, Italy and Spain.

V was pared by 8 bases and J by 6 bases, with 7 bases of the junction left unmatched. Germline CDR1 SNHLY, CDR2 FYNNEI. The CDR3 spans 14 residues. Only a few counts were recorded for this clone. How the authors handled the data: The assay estimated nucleated cells by amplifying reference gene primers. The repertoire was sequenced with immunoSEQ multiplex PCR; TCRdb's copy has only in-frame clones and lacks some. That table supplies the V and J calls and clone size; D and trimming were determined from the DNA. The sample gives under 200,000 clones, around three quarters of which show up once; roughly 17% is in the top ten.

Sequencing was performed on peripheral blood. The receptor was derived from a man between 60 and 75 years old with active or convalescent COVID-19. V gene TRBV2 combines with J gene TRBJ2-1; 10 bases align to TRBD1. The CDR3 spells CASVRDRGVNEQFF. CDR3 in DNA: TGTGCCAGCGTCCGGGACAGGGGAGTCAATGAGCAGTTCTTC.